These 11 T cell receptor beta chains were all obtained from the same sample, sequenced in a study of beta chain features in type 1 diabetes. Overall study results and limits: Among patients with Type 1 diabetes, TCRB CDR3s were moderately but significantly shorter in every one of the four CD4+ subsets.

Expressed TCRB transcripts were sequenced because the entire RNA isolate underwent reverse transcription. TCRdb keeps only in-frame clones here, not all; method: immunoSEQ multiplex PCR. The repertoire holds about 170,000 clones, roughly 8% seen once, with around 0.94% in the top ten. No antigen is known for these receptors. Sequences were obtained from central memory CD4+ T cells from blood. Receptors were obtained from a middle-aged woman with type 1 diabetes.

In its sample, this clone was seen a few times. The V gene is TRBV20-1, the J gene TRBJ2-5; no definite D call. CDR1 is DFQATT and CDR2 is SNEGSKA in the germline V gene (reference sequence). With 8 bases removed from V and 1 base from J, the gap between germline ends came to 8 bases. The CDR3 sequence is 11 residues long. CDR3 coding DNA: TGCAGTTGTTGGAGCCAAGAGACCCAGTACTTC. It specifies CSCWSQETQYF.

The table lists this clone with a few counts. This chain uses TRBV28 with TRBJ1-2; TRBD1 aligns across 9 bases. Germline CDR1 MDHEN, CDR2 SYDVKM. Trimming at V came to 7 bases and at J to 8 bases, leaving 8 bases not matched to a gene. This CDR3 comprises 13 residues. CDR3 region: CASTPGTGLGYTF. CDR3 DNA: TGTGCCAGCACCCCCGGGACAGGGCTCGGCTACACCTTC.

Ten or more counts support this clone. The CDR3 loop reads CASSSGQSTETQYF. The CDR3 nucleotides are TGCGCCAGCAGCTCTGGACAGTCGACGGAGACCCAGTACTTC. The gene calls are TRBV5-1 and TRBJ2-5; perhaps TRBD1 as D (6 bases). Between the trimmed V and J ends, which lost 3 bases and 5 bases, there was a span of 14 bases. CDR1 and CDR2 (germline): SGHRS, YFSETQ. The length of the CDR3 is 14 residues.

The sample holds a few counts of this clone. The V gene is TRBV6-5, the J gene TRBJ1-5, with 9 bases that match TRBD1. CDR3 size: 14 residues. The V gene end was trimmed by 6 bases and the J gene end by 6 bases; junction bases not matched to a gene: 6. Germline V gene data show CDR1 as MNHEY and CDR2 as SVGAGI. CDR3 protein: CASSRDRDRQPQHF. Written as DNA, the CDR3 is TGTGCCAGCAGCCGGGACAGGGACCGTCAGCCCCAGCATTTT.

The V gene is TRBV7-9, the J gene TRBJ2-7; 7 bases fit TRBD1. CDR1 SEHNR and CDR2 FQNEAQ come from the germline V gene (reference sequence). V shed 3 bases and J 2 bases; nucleotides not matched to a gene: 4. The CDR3 contains 14 residues. For the CDR3, the DNA is TGTGCCAGCAGCTTGACAGGGAGTCCCTACGAGCAGTACTTC. Translating gives CASSLTGSPYEQYF.

This chain connects TRBV6-5 to TRBJ2-7, with D unresolved. The CDR3 has 14 amino acids. V lost 3 bases and J 5 bases, leaving 14 bases between the germline ends. CDR1 is MNHEY and CDR2 is SVGAGI in the germline V gene. Written as DNA, the CDR3 is TGTGCCAGCAGTTATTGGGCCCAAACGGACGAGCAGTACTTC. This encodes CASSYWAQTDEQYF.

The V call is TRBV6-5, the J call TRBJ1-3; 8 nucleotides agree with TRBD1. The V segment lost 7 bases and the J segment 0 bases; nucleotides outside the gene matches: 5. Germline-derived CDR1 and CDR2 are MNHEY and SVGAGI. The CDR3 sequence is 15 residues long. The chain's CDR3 is CASKRQGISGNTIYF. Written as DNA, the CDR3 is TGTGCCAGCAAAAGACAGGGGATCTCTGGAAACACCATATATTTT.

This clone showed up just a few times. This chain connects TRBV5-1 to TRBJ1-1; TRBD1 matches at 7 bases. Germline V gene sequence: CDR1 SGHRS, CDR2 YFSETQ. CDR3 length: 15 amino acids. V lost 5 bases and J lost 0; bases outside the gene matches: 7. The CDR3 DNA reads TGCGCCAGCAGTAAGGGGACAGACGTGAACACTGAAGCTTTCTTT. Amino acids: CASSKGTDVNTEAFF.

This clone showed up just a few times. The V and J genes are TRBV18 and TRBJ2-7, with a weak D call TRBD1 (5 bases). The CDR3 length is 13 residues. Germline V gene sequence: CDR1 KGHSH, CDR2 LQKENI. V was pared by 0 bases and J by 6 bases, with 9 bases between. CDR3 sequence reads: CASSPPSRAEQYF. CDR3 bases: TGTGCCAGCTCACCACCATCCAGGGCCGAGCAGTACTTC.

The genes are TRBV28 and TRBJ2-7; 7 bases agree with TRBD2. The ends lost 2 bases at V and 2 bases at J; junction bases unmatched: 6. Germline values: CDR1 MDHEN, CDR2 SYDVKM. The CDR3 length is 15 residues. In DNA, the CDR3 is TGTGCCAGCAGTTTAGGGGGAGGGAGTCCCTACGAGCAGTACTTC. Its translation: CASSLGGGSPYEQYF.

This clone was counted only a few times. The chain is built from TRBV2 and TRBJ2-1; TRBD1 might be the D (5 bases). This CDR3 contains 14 residues. Between the trimmed V and J ends, which lost 6 bases and 3 bases, there was a span of 12 bases. The germline gives CDR1 SNHLY, CDR2 FYNNEI. CDR3 coding DNA: TGTGCCAGCAGCCAGACAGTCCTCTACAATGAGCAGTTCTTC. This sequence encodes CASSQTVLYNEQFF.